Listed here are 21 T cell receptor beta chains from one sample, sequenced in a study of OX40 agonist ivuxolimab in advanced cancers. To prepare the library, the immunoSEQ multiplex PCR assay was applied. TCRdb obtained this table from immuneACCESS and retained in-frame rearrangements with V and J assigned. These tables miss some clones; where compared with another copy, unresolved V genes account for less than half of the shortfall, and the remainder is unexplained. The sample table lists tens of thousands of clones, around nine tenths of them with a count of one. The top ten clonotypes cover less than 0.8% of the sample. The material sequenced was CD4+ or CD8+ T cells sorted from blood, taken in a trial of the OX40 agonist ivuxolimab. The receptors stem from an adult with an advanced solid tumor such as melanoma, head and neck, liver or kidney cancer.

V usage is TRBV11-3 and J usage is TRBJ1-1; D remains ambiguous. This CDR3 spans 13 amino acids. Trimming removed 5 bases from V and 1 base from J, with 8 bases in between. Per germline, CDR1 SGHNT and CDR2 YENEEA. The CDR3 DNA sequence: TGTGCCAGCAGCCGTCGGCCGAACACTGAAGCTTTCTTT. As protein: CASSRRPNTEAFF.

The chain combines TRBV9 with TRBJ2-2; no firm D call. The CDR3 totals 14 residues. V dropped 4 bases and J dropped 4 bases, with 11 bases sitting between them. In germline, CDR1 is SGDLS, CDR2 YYNGEE. For the CDR3, the DNA is TGTGCCAGCAGCACCCGAGAGGTCACCGGGGAGCTGTTTTTT. It yields the protein CASSTREVTGELFF.

The chain uses TRBV29-1 and TRBJ1-2; D ambiguous. The V gene's germline CDR1 is SQVTM and CDR2 ANQGSEA. The CDR3 length is 15 residues. V lost 5 bases and J lost 5, with 21 bases in between. The CDR3 DNA reads TGCAGCGTTTCCTCGAATCGTGGCGGATATTATGGCTACACCTTC. Translating it yields CSVSSNRGGYYGYTF.

The CDR3 DNA is TGTGCCAGCTCAGGGGGCCCACGAACCTACGAGCAGTACTTC. Its protein product is CASSGGPRTYEQYF. The chain uses TRBV18 and TRBJ2-7; perhaps TRBD1 as D (6 bases). Trimming removed 5 bases from V and 2 bases from J, with 13 bases in between. The CDR3 consists of 14 residues. CDR1 and CDR2 (germline): KGHSH, LQKENI. The full variable domain, in which reference TRBV18 and TRBJ2-7 provide the parts outside the CDR3, is NAGVMQNPRHLVRRRGQEARLRCSPMKGHSHVYWYRQLPEEGLKFMVYLQKENIIDESGMPKERFSAEFPKEGPSILRIQQVVRGDSAAYFCASSGGPRTYEQYFGPGTRLTVT.

The gene calls are TRBV5-6 and TRBJ1-1; D is uncertain. The ends were cut back, 2 bases at V and 3 bases at J, with 11 bases in the middle. The CDR3 length is 14 residues. Germline V lookup: CDR1 SGHDT, CDR2 YYEEEE. CDR3 loop: CASSFGQEHTEAFF. The CDR3 DNA sequence: TGTGCCAGCAGCTTTGGCCAAGAACACACTGAAGCTTTCTTT.

The chain carries TRBV11-2 and TRBJ1-3, with D maybe TRBD1 (6 bases). Germline V lookup: CDR1 SGHAT, CDR2 FQNNGV. V was shortened by 2 bases and J by 2 bases, with 7 bases between the two germline ends. This CDR3 has 14 amino acids. The CDR3 loop is CASSLQGTGNTIYF. Written as DNA, the CDR3 is TGTGCCAGCAGCTTACAGGGGACTGGAAACACCATATATTTT.

This chain joins TRBV15 and TRBJ2-5; D is perhaps TRBD1 (6 bases). The CDR3 covers 15 residues. V shed 0 bases and J shed 4 bases, with 12 bases lying between them. From germline, CDR1 is LNHNV and CDR2 YYDKDF (reference sequence). CDR3 DNA: TGTGCCACCAGCAGAGATCAGGGACATACAGAGACCCAGTACTTC. The encoded protein is CATSRDQGHTETQYF.

Comments on this clone: The junction departs from germline at one end; a sequencing error may be responsible. This rearrangement joins TRBV10-3 to TRBJ2-7, with D maybe TRBD1 (6 bases). Germline-derived CDR1 and CDR2 are ENHRY and SYGVKD. The CDR3 has 14 residues. CDR3 sequence reads: CAINPGQLTYERYF. The CDR3 nucleotides read TGTGCCATCAACCCCGGACAGCTAACCTACGAGCGGTACTTC.

Here the CDR3 DNA reads TGCGCCAGCAGCCAGAATTCCGGGACGCCTTACGAGCAGTACTTC. It yields the protein CASSQNSGTPYEQYF. The chain is built from TRBV4-1 and TRBJ2-7; D tentatively fits TRBD1 or TRBD2 (5 bases each). Germline V gene data show CDR1 as MGHRA and CDR2 as YSYEKL. With 3 bases removed from V and 4 bases from J, the gap between germline ends came to 16 bases. CDR3 length: 15 residues.

The chain is built from TRBV6-1 and TRBJ1-5; possibly TRBD1 for D (6 bases). The germline CDR1 and CDR2 sequences are MNHNS and SASEGT. V was pared by 7 bases and J by 3 bases, with 16 bases between. The CDR3 consists of 15 residues. CDR3 coding DNA: TGTGCCAGCATGTTAGGGGGGGCTAACAATCAGCCCCAGCATTTT. Translation gives CASMLGGANNQPQHF.

The chain couples TRBV23-1 to TRBJ2-5; TRBD2 matches 9 bases. TRBV23-1 is recorded as an ORF, its role being uncertain. V lost 7 bases and J lost 12; bases outside the gene matches: 6. The CDR3 is made up of 11 amino acids. Here the CDR3 reads CASTRGGDEYF. In DNA, the CDR3 is TGCGCCAGCACCCGCGGGGGGGACGAGTACTTC.

V usage is TRBV5-1 and J usage is TRBJ1-5; 10 bases match TRBD1. CDR1 and CDR2 from the germline V gene are SGHRS and YFSETQ. The CDR3 covers 15 residues. The J segment lost 5 bases and the V segment lost 0 bases, leaving 2 bases of the junction unmatched. The CDR3 nucleotides are TGCGCCAGCAGCTTGGAGGGACAGGGGTATCAGCCCCAGCATTTT. This sequence encodes CASSLEGQGYQPQHF.

The gene calls are TRBV28 and TRBJ2-7, with TRBD1 identical over 11 bases. The CDR3 has 14 residues. The germline CDR1 and CDR2 sequences are MDHEN and SYDVKM. V was clipped by 6 bases and J by 8 bases; unmatched bases: 9. The CDR3 region is CASRSAGTGGKQYF. The CDR3 region has the DNA TGTGCCAGCAGATCCGCCGGGACAGGGGGGAAGCAGTACTTC.

This sequence joins TRBV5-1 and TRBJ2-2; D perhaps matches TRBD1 (6 bases). This CDR3 spans 17 amino acids. CDR1 is SGHRS, CDR2 YFSETQ, per germline. Trimming cost V 0 bases and J 5 bases, with 17 bases left between them. The chain's CDR3 is CASSLALAGVATGELFF. The CDR3 nucleotides read TGCGCCAGCAGCTTGGCCTTGGCAGGGGTCGCAACCGGGGAGCTGTTTTTT. Based on the CDR3 plus reference TRBV5-1 and TRBJ2-2, the full variable domain is KAGVTQTPRYLIKTRGQQVTLSCSPISGHRSVSWYQQTPGQGLQFLFEYFSETQRNKGNFPGRFSGRQFSNSRSEMNVSTLELGDSALYLCASSLALAGVATGELFFGEGSRLTVL.

This clone was counted a single time. The limits of the CDR3 on the DNA are not certain, so only TCRdb's listed CDR3 is given. This chain joins TRBV21-1 and TRBJ2-3. TRBV21-1 is a known pseudogene. The CDR3 comprises 17 residues, both ends counted. The CDR3 is CASSKVAGGAPPDTQYF.

The rearrangement joins TRBV5-1 to TRBJ2-7; tentatively, D is TRBD2 (5 bases). CDR1 is SGHRS and CDR2 is YFSETQ in the germline V gene. V dropped 4 bases and J dropped 7 bases, with 15 bases sitting between them. The CDR3 is 13 residues long. Here the CDR3 DNA reads TGCGCCAGCAGCCCGGCCGTGAGGGAGGAGCAGTACTTC. This encodes CASSPAVREEQYF.

CDR3 DNA: TGCAGCGTTGAGGGGGAGTTATATGGCTACACCTTC. Protein product: CSVEGELYGYTF. V is TRBV29-1 and J is TRBJ1-2, with D possibly being TRBD1 (5 bases). The CDR3 consists of 12 residues. Trimming left V 3 bases short and J 5 bases short, with 10 bases between. Germline assignment: CDR1 SQVTM and CDR2 ANQGSEA.

This sequence joins TRBV30 and TRBJ2-3; D is ambiguous. Germline lookup yields CDR1 GTSNPN and CDR2 SVGIG (reference sequence). The CDR3 is 12 amino acids. With 2 bases removed from V and 6 bases from J, the gap between germline ends came to 9 bases. The CDR3 DNA is TGTGCCTGGAGTTATGGTGTGGATACGCAGTATTTT. Amino acid sequence: CAWSYGVDTQYF.

The genes are TRBV13 and TRBJ2-4; TRBD2 matches at 13 bases. Looked up from germline, CDR1 is PRHDT and CDR2 is FYEKMQ (reference sequence). The CDR3 consists of 19 residues. V trimming: 4 bases; J trimming: 0 bases; junction bases outside the gene matches: 9. CDR3 sequence (DNA): TGTGCCAGCAGCTACCGACTAGCGGGAGGCCCTATAGCCAAAAACATTCAGTACTTC. Translation gives CASSYRLAGGPIAKNIQYF.

This clone was seen more than once but under ten times. The rearrangement links TRBV19 to TRBJ2-7; 12 positions agree with TRBD2. CDR1 and CDR2 (germline): LNHDA, SQIVND (reference sequence). The CDR3 covers 14 residues. Trimming removed 5 bases from V and 3 bases from J; junction bases left unmatched: 2. CDR3 in amino acids: CASSSGLAGYEQYF. Here the CDR3 DNA reads TGTGCCAGTAGTTCGGGACTAGCGGGCTACGAGCAGTACTTC. Based on the CDR3 plus reference TRBV19 and TRBJ2-7, the full variable domain is DGGITQSPKYLFRKEGQNVTLSCEQNLNHDAMYWYRQDPGQGLRLIYYSQIVNDFQKGDIAEGYSVSREKKESFPLTVTSAQKNPTAFYLCASSSGLAGYEQYFGPGTRLTVT.

In its sample, this clone was seen a few times. J is TRBJ1-2 and V is TRBV29-1; 8 bases are shared with TRBD1. CDR1 and CDR2 from the germline V gene are SQVTM and ANQGSEA. This CDR3 is 13 amino acids long. V was clipped by 1 base and J by 5 bases; unmatched bases: 3. The CDR3 bases are TGCAGCGTTGAAGGGCAGGGGGCTTATGGCTACACCTTC. Residues: CSVEGQGAYGYTF. The full variable domain, its missing parts supplied by reference TRBV29-1 and TRBJ1-2, is SAVISQKPSRDICQRGTSLTIQCQVDSQVTMMFWYRQQPGQSLTLIATANQGSEATYESGFVIDKFPISRPNLTFSTLTVSNMSPEDSSIYLCSVEGQGAYGYTFGSGTRLTVV.